Described below is a single T cell receptor beta chain sequence and its context. The gene names here belong to mouse. The CDR3 end falls 4 residues outside the read, so it is completed with the germline J gene. Extraction and reverse transcription of RNA yielded cDNA as the sequencing template. TCRdb's copy holds only in-frame clones and misses some; the assay was immunoSEQ multiplex PCR. This sample carries around 290,000 clones, none of them present only once. CD4, CD8alpha, NKG2D, NKG2ACE and other markers guided sorting of pooled cutaneous lymph node cells. The germline V gene has CDR1 NSHNY and CDR2 SYGAGN. The V segment lost 2 bases and the J segment 2 bases; nucleotides outside the gene matches: 3. CDR3 length: 16 amino acids. This entry is derived from a study of CD8+ T cells in alopecia areata.

The TCR comes from a C3H/HeJ mouse with alopecia areata. MHC haplotype here: H2-k. The rearrangement links TRBV13-1 to TRBJ2-1, with TRBD2 matching 11 bases. The sample taken for sequencing was CD4+ T cells sorted from a lymph node. CDR3: CASSDRGLGDYAEQFF. CDR3 bases read: TGTGCCAGCAGTGACCGGGGACTGGGGGACTATGCT.